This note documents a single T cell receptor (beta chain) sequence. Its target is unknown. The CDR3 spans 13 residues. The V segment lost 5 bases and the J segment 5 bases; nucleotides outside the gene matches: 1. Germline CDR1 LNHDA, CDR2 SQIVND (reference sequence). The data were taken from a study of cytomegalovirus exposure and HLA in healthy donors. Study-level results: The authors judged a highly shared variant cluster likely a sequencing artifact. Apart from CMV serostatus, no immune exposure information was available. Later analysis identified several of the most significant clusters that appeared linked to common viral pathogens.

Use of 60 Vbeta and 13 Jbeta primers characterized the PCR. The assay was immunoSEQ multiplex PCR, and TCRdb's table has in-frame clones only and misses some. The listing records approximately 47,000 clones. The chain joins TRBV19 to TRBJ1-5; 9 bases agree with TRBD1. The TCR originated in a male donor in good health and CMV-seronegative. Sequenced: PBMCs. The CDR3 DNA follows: TGTGCCAGTAGTGACAGGGGGGATCAGCCCCAGCATTTT. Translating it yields CASSDRGDQPQHF.